This TCR beta chain was profiled in a study of blood T cell repertoires in COVID-19. TCRdb keeps only in-frame clones here, not all; method: immunoSEQ multiplex PCR. The data hold under 80,000 clones, with roughly 80% observed a single time. CDR1 and CDR2 (germline): KGHSH, LQKENI. Trimming stripped 3 bases from V and 2 bases from J, with 13 bases between. This CDR3 comprises 15 residues. Sequences were obtained from peripheral blood. This receptor was taken from an elderly woman with active or convalescent COVID-19. V and J are TRBV18 and TRBJ2-5; the D gene is possibly TRBD1 (6 bases). This CDR3 reads CASSPRRTAQETQYF. CDR3 DNA sequence: TGTGCCAGCTCACCTAGGCGGACAGCTCAAGAGACCCAGTACTTC.